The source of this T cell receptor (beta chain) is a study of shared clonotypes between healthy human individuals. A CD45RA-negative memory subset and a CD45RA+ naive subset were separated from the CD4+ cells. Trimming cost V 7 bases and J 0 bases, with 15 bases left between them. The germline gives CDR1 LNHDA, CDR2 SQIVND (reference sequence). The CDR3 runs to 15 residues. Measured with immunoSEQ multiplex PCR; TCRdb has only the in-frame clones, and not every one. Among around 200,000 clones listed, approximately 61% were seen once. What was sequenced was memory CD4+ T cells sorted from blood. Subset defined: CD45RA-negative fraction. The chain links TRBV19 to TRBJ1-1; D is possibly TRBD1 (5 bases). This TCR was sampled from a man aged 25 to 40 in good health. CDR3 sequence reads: CASTEWDGMNTEAFF. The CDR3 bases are TGTGCCAGTACCGAGTGGGACGGCATGAACACTGAAGCTTTCTTT.